What follows are 26 T cell receptor beta chains derived from one specimen sequenced in a study of blood T cell repertoires in COVID-19. The table came from immunoSEQ multiplex PCR; TCRdb's copy has only in-frame clones and leaves some out. This table has around 370,000 clones, around nine tenths appearing once. The sequencing input was peripheral blood. The origin of the receptors is a woman between 18 and 29 years old who had recovered from COVID-19.

This clone has ten or more counts. The rearrangement uses TRBV9 and TRBJ1-1; D possibly corresponds to TRBD1 (5 bases). V shed 3 bases and J shed 1 base, with 10 bases lying between them. CDR1 is SGDLS and CDR2 is YYNGEE in the germline V gene. The CDR3 is made up of 14 amino acids. The CDR3 bases are TGTGCCAGCAGCGAGGGGTTGCAGAACACTGAAGCTTTCTTT. Protein sequence: CASSEGLQNTEAFF.

This clone was seen a few times. This chain connects TRBV24-1 to TRBJ2-6; TRBD1 might be the D (5 bases). There are 17 residues in the CDR3. Germline CDR1 KGHDR, CDR2 SFDVKD. The germline V and J ends were trimmed by 5 bases and 0 bases, with 13 bases remaining between them. CDR3 nucleotide sequence: TGTGCCACCAGTGTAGTCCACAGGAGCTCTGGGGCCAACGTCCTGACTTTC. Translated: CATSVVHRSSGANVLTF.

This clone was seen once. V usage is TRBV29-1 and J usage is TRBJ2-3; a possible D gene is TRBD2 (6 bases). Germline lookup yields CDR1 SQVTM and CDR2 ANQGSEA. The CDR3 loop spans 13 amino acids. The V end lost 8 bases, the J end lost 1 base, and 13 bases lay between the germline ends. CDR3 coding DNA: TGCAGCAGCGACTCGGGGGGCACAGATACGCAGTATTTT. Amino acids: CSSDSGGTDTQYF.

The chain joins TRBV7-9 to TRBJ1-1; a weak D match, TRBD1 (5 bases). The V end was cut by 2 bases, the J end by 4 bases, with 17 bases between. The CDR3 spans 16 residues. CDR1 is SEHNR and CDR2 is FQNEAQ in the germline V gene (reference sequence). The CDR3 DNA sequence: TGTGCCAGCAGCTTATTAAATGTCGTGGGGGGCACTGAAGCTTTCTTT. Its translation: CASSLLNVVGGTEAFF. The complete variable domain, with remaining parts taken from reference TRBV7-9 and TRBJ1-1, reads DTGVSQNPRHKITKRGQNVTFRCDPISEHNRLYWYRQTLGQGPEFLTYFQNEAQLEKSRLLSDRFSAERPKGSFSTLEIQRTEQGDSAMYLCASSLLNVVGGTEAFFGQGTRLTVV.

The chain joins TRBV19 to TRBJ1-5, with TRBD1 as a possible D gene (6 bases). V shed 2 bases and J shed 1 base, with 12 bases lying between them. Germline values: CDR1 LNHDA, CDR2 SQIVND (reference sequence). The CDR3 totals 16 residues. This CDR3 reads CASSILQGLSNQPQHF. As DNA, the CDR3 is TGTGCCAGTAGTATATTGCAGGGGTTAAGCAATCAGCCCCAGCATTTT.

The chain recombines TRBV5-3 with TRBJ2-3, with 12 bases lining up with TRBD2. TRBV5-3 carries the ORF label, with uncertain function. Unmatched junction bases numbered 10, after V lost 3 bases and J lost 2 bases. This CDR3 has 18 amino acids. CDR3 region: CARSYFGLAGTITDTQYF. The CDR3 region has the DNA TGTGCCAGAAGCTACTTCGGACTAGCGGGAACGATCACAGATACGCAGTATTTT.

The chain recombines TRBV19 with TRBJ1-1; perhaps TRBD1 as D (6 bases). Trimming pared 5 bases from V and 7 bases from J, leaving 17 bases between. Germline V lookup: CDR1 LNHDA, CDR2 SQIVND (reference sequence). There are 14 residues in the CDR3. The CDR3 sequence: CASSLQYRDFEAFF. In nucleotides, the CDR3 is TGTGCCAGTAGTCTCCAATACAGGGATTTTGAAGCTTTCTTT.

The rearrangement links TRBV11-2 to TRBJ1-6; 10 nucleotides line up with TRBD1. CDR1 and CDR2 from the germline V gene are SGHAT and FQNNGV. This CDR3 spans 16 amino acids. The V segment lost 5 bases and the J segment 7 bases; nucleotides outside the gene matches: 8. CDR3 amino acids: CASSRTGQGTNSPLHF. The CDR3 DNA reads as TGTGCCAGCAGCCGCACGGGACAGGGGACCAATTCACCCCTCCACTTT.

The J gene is TRBJ2-7, the V gene TRBV15; TRBD1 agrees at 7 bases. The CDR3 runs 15 residues. The ends lost 0 bases at V and 3 bases at J; junction bases unmatched: 5. CDR1 and CDR2 (germline): LNHNV, YYDKDF (reference sequence). In DNA form, the CDR3 reads TGTGCCACCAGCAGAGACCCGGGACAGAACTACGAGCAGTACGTC. Translating gives CATSRDPGQNYEQYV.

In DNA, the CDR3 is TGTGCCAGCAGCTCGACGGACAGGGCTACGACAGATACGCAGTATTTT. This encodes CASSSTDRATTDTQYF. The chain carries TRBV11-2 and TRBJ2-3; 8 nucleotides line up with TRBD1. CDR3 size: 16 residues. CDR1 and CDR2 from the germline V gene are SGHAT and FQNNGV. Losses at the gene ends were 4 bases for V and 3 bases for J; bases not matched to a gene: 9.

This clone appeared once. The rearrangement links TRBV21-1 to TRBJ2-7; the table gives TRBD2 as D, unverified against the DNA. TRBV21-1 is noted as a pseudogene. The CDR3 extends over 14 amino acids. The CDR3 region is CASTGSGTPWEQYV. The CDR3 DNA is TGTGCCAGTACAGGTAGCGGGACCCCCTGGGAGCAGTACGTC.

The rearrangement joins TRBV18 to TRBJ1-2; TRBD1 aligns across 7 bases. The CDR3 runs 15 residues. Germline loops: CDR1 KGHSH, CDR2 LQKENI. V was pared by 5 bases and J by 8 bases, with 14 bases of the junction left unmatched. This CDR3 reads CASSEDRSGIEGYTF. The CDR3 DNA reads as TGTGCCAGCTCAGAGGACAGGAGCGGTATCGAAGGCTACACCTTC.

The rearrangement uses TRBV7-9 and TRBJ2-1; tentative D call: TRBD1 (6 bases). The germline V gene has CDR1 SEHNR and CDR2 FQNEAQ (reference sequence). Trimming took off 4 bases at V and 7 bases at J, with 14 bases between the two ends. This CDR3 has 14 amino acids. The CDR3 spells CASSSTGITNEQFF. The CDR3 DNA reads TGTGCCAGCAGCTCAACAGGGATAACAAATGAGCAGTTCTTC. The complete variable domain, with remaining parts taken from reference TRBV7-9 and TRBJ2-1, reads DTGVSQNPRHKITKRGQNVTFRCDPISEHNRLYWYRQTLGQGPEFLTYFQNEAQLEKSRLLSDRFSAERPKGSFSTLEIQRTEQGDSAMYLCASSSTGITNEQFFGPGTRLTVL.

In DNA form, the CDR3 reads TGTGCCACCAACCCCCAACTTAGCGGAAGAGAGACCCAGTACTTC. This sequence encodes CATNPQLSGRETQYF. This rearrangement joins TRBV6-5 to TRBJ2-5; possible D gene TRBD2, 6 bases. Deletions cut 10 bases from V and 4 bases from J, with 22 bases between. The CDR3 is 15 amino acids. Germline CDR1 MNHEY, CDR2 SVGAGI.

This clone was detected only a few times. This sequence joins TRBV4-1 and TRBJ1-6, with D unclear. Germline assignment: CDR1 MGHRA and CDR2 YSYEKL. Trimming removed 3 bases at V and 11 bases at J, with 11 bases between. The CDR3 is made up of 13 amino acids. CDR3 residues: CASSQLQAAPLHF. The DNA of the CDR3 is TGCGCCAGCAGCCAGTTGCAGGCAGCACCCCTCCACTTT.

J is TRBJ1-3 and V is TRBV15; D ambiguous. From germline, CDR1 is LNHNV and CDR2 YYDKDF (reference sequence). This CDR3 has 15 amino acids. Trimming took off 3 bases at V and 0 bases at J, with 9 bases between the two ends. This CDR3 reads CATSSLPSSGNTIYF. For the CDR3, the DNA is TGTGCCACCAGCAGCCTGCCGAGCTCTGGAAACACCATATATTTT.

The rearrangement uses TRBV19 and TRBJ1-4, with unresolved D. The V and J ends lost 7 bases and 0 bases respectively, with 15 bases between them. The V gene's germline CDR1 is LNHDA and CDR2 SQIVND (reference sequence). CDR3 size: 16 residues. The CDR3 spells CASTLTRLATNEKLFF. The CDR3 region has the DNA TGTGCCAGTACCCTGACCAGGCTTGCAACTAATGAAAAACTGTTTTTT.

The chain couples TRBV28 to TRBJ1-2, with TRBD1 matching 9 bases. The V gene's germline CDR1 is MDHEN and CDR2 SYDVKM. This CDR3 comprises 17 residues. After removal of 5 bases from V and 8 bases from J, the junction contained 18 bases not matched to a gene. CDR3 DNA: TGTGCCAGCAGTCGACCTGGGACAGGGAATTCGGTAGGCGGCTACACCTTC. Its protein is CASSRPGTGNSVGGYTF.

V gene TRBV27 combines with J gene TRBJ1-2, with 8 bases that match TRBD1. Germline values: CDR1 MNHEY, CDR2 SMNVEV (reference sequence). The CDR3 is made up of 13 amino acids. Trimming cost V 5 bases and J 9 bases; bases outside gene matches: 8. The CDR3 sequence is CASSTRTGSSYTF. In DNA form, the CDR3 reads TGTGCCAGCAGTACGAGGACAGGGTCGAGCTACACCTTC.

The V gene is TRBV11-2, the J gene TRBJ2-1; D may be TRBD2 (5 bases). Per germline, CDR1 SGHAT and CDR2 FQNNGV. The germline V and J ends were trimmed by 8 bases and 8 bases, with 16 bases remaining between them. This CDR3 comprises 13 residues. CDR3 sequence reads: CASSGISRYEQFF. The CDR3 DNA reads as TGTGCCAGCTCCGGGATTAGTAGGTATGAGCAGTTCTTC.

The chain recombines TRBV3-1 (or the pseudogene TRBV3-2) with TRBJ1-1, with D perhaps TRBD1 (6 bases). The CDR3 consists of 15 residues. Trimming took off 6 bases at V and 5 bases at J, with 19 bases between the two ends. Looked up from germline, CDR1 is LGHDT and CDR2 is YNNKEL (reference sequence). Here the CDR3 reads CASSPPAGRGTEAFF. The CDR3 coding sequence is TGTGCCAGCAGTCCCCCGGCAGGGAGGGGGACTGAAGCTTTCTTT.

J is TRBJ1-1 and V is TRBV30; D is ambiguous. The CDR3 runs 11 residues. Germline loops: CDR1 GTSNPN, CDR2 SVGIG (reference sequence). CDR3 sequence reads: CASDFFAEAFF. CDR3 coding DNA: TGTGCGTCGGACTTTTTCGCTGAAGCTTTCTTT.

The chain recombines TRBV20-1 with TRBJ1-2; D remains unclear. V gave up 3 bases and J gave up 7 bases, with 9 bases separating them. The CDR3 runs to 11 residues. Germline V gene lookup returns CDR1 DFQATT and CDR2 SNEGSKA (reference sequence). CDR3 nucleotide sequence: TGCAGTGCTAGTGACGGGAGTGGCTACACCTTC. This sequence encodes CSASDGSGYTF.

A word on this clone: Other DNA sequences of this sample code for an identical CDR3. V gene TRBV19 combines with J gene TRBJ2-5; weak D call: TRBD1 (5 bases). Trimming removed 5 bases at V and 2 bases at J, with 15 bases between. The CDR3 totals 15 residues. Germline CDR1 LNHDA, CDR2 SQIVND (reference sequence). CDR3 coding DNA: TGTGCCAGTAGTCCCCGCCAGGGAAGACAAGAGACCCAGTACTTC. Amino acid sequence: CASSPRQGRQETQYF.

This chain uses TRBV27 with TRBJ1-1; D gene uncertain. CDR3 size: 13 residues. The germline V gene has CDR1 MNHEY and CDR2 SMNVEV (reference sequence). Trimming removed 1 base at V and 8 bases at J, with 11 bases between. Here the CDR3 reads CASSLWAGREAFF. In nucleotides, the CDR3 is TGTGCCAGCAGTTTATGGGCAGGCCGCGAAGCTTTCTTT.

The rearrangement uses TRBV27 and TRBJ2-6; no clear D gene. Germline V CDR1 and CDR2: MNHEY, SMNVEV (reference sequence). The CDR3 runs to 13 residues. The V gene lost 6 bases and the J gene lost 0 bases, with 3 bases spanning the gap. The CDR3 region has the DNA TGTGCCAGCAGGAGCTCTGGGGCCAACGTCCTGACTTTC. Its translation: CASRSSGANVLTF.